This T cell receptor beta chain was obtained from a study of T cell clonality in common variable immunodeficiency. Regarding the study as a whole: Patient heterogeneity in the CVID cohort limited correlations between repertoire features and clinical complications. Fewer deletions and N-nucleotide insertions were reportedly seen in common variable immunodeficiency TCR beta sequences.

Remarks on this clone: As yet, its antigen is unknown. Read sequence stops 3 residues before the CDR3 end, and the germline J gene provides the missing end.

Method: immunoSEQ multiplex PCR; TCRdb's copy keeps in-frame clones and lacks some. The sample holds around 40,000 clones, and no clone turns up only once. Germline V gene data show CDR1 as DFQATT and CDR2 as SNEGSKA (reference sequence). The J segment lost 6 bases and the V segment lost 3 bases, leaving 13 bases of the junction unmatched. There are 17 residues in the CDR3. Patients and controls were mostly of Caucasian heritage. The source material was peripheral blood mononuclear cells. The receptor was isolated from a human donor with common variable immunodeficiency. This chain connects TRBV20-1 to TRBJ1-6; 8 bases agree with TRBD1. CDR3 sequence: CSARGLGQGAINSPLHF. CDR3 bases read: TGCAGTGCTAGGGGCTTAGGGCAGGGGGCCATTAATTCACCC.